This T cell receptor beta chain is from a study of breast tumors, draining lymph nodes, adjacent tissues. Notes on the study in general: Compared with basal-like, luminal-like tumors shared significantly more repertoire with nontumor tissue.

Axillary draining lymph nodes of breast cancer patients supplied the node samples. Per the germline V gene, CDR1 is MDHEN and CDR2 is SYDVKM. There are 14 residues in the CDR3. V was clipped by 9 bases and J by 5 bases; unmatched bases: 11. This clonotype has a handful of counts. What it recognizes is unknown. TCRdb fed the multiplex PCR reads into MiXCR, producing one record per CDR3 protein. The table shows approximately 130,000 distinct CDR3 sequences, with around 22% occurring only once. The origin of this receptor is a female donor with breast cancer. Some clones in this sample may be carry-over from other donors' samples. Input material: axillary lymph node tissue. The chain carries TRBV28 and TRBJ2-7; TRBD1 aligns across 9 bases. CDR3 in DNA: TGTGCCAGTAAGACCGGGACAGGGAGGGACGAGCAGTACTTC. Amino acids: CASKTGTGRDEQYF.